Listed here is a single T cell receptor beta chain. Its antigen is not identified. The record originates from a study of Ad26.COV2.S vaccination and SARS-CoV-2 variants. The study's findings and limits: In vaccinated individuals, spike-specific CD8+ and CD4+ T cell responses reportedly displayed substantial breadth.

Per the germline V gene, CDR1 is LNHDA and CDR2 is SQIVND (reference sequence). With V trimmed by 5 bases and J by 4 bases, 8 bases remained unmatched. This CDR3 contains 14 residues. Treatment indicated: around 19 received Ad26.COV2.S at low or high dose, single or two shots; a few received placebo; per-sample allocation not given. Collection of samples fell on day 63 after the first vaccine or placebo injection. Profiling relied on immunoSEQ multiplex PCR, and the TCRdb table lists in-frame clones only, not all of them. The sample includes approximately 460,000 clones, nearly 90% of them seen just once.

This TCR was recovered from a person between 18 and 59 years old who received the Ad26.COV2.S COVID-19 vaccine or a placebo. The material sequenced was peripheral blood, taken in a trial of Ad26.COV2.S vaccine versus placebo. The chain recombines TRBV19 with TRBJ2-7; 7 bases match TRBD1. As DNA, the CDR3 is TGTGCCAGTAGTCCAAGACAGGGTAATTACGAGCAGTACTTC. Residues: CASSPRQGNYEQYF.